Here is one T cell receptor (beta chain) with its context. The sample comes from a study of CD8+ T cells in alopecia areata. Germline V gene lookup returns CDR1 GTSNPN and CDR2 SVGIG (reference sequence). This CDR3 has 15 residues. V gave up 0 bases and J gave up 6 bases; unmatched junction bases: 5. Sequencing templates came from extracted RNA that was reverse transcribed into cDNA. Using immunoSEQ multiplex PCR, the repertoire was profiled, and TCRdb retains in-frame clones only, with some absent. The table shows around 100,000 clones, with around 59% occurring only once. This TCR was sampled from a human donor in good health. Sample: CD4+ T cells sorted from blood. The chain joins TRBV30 to TRBJ2-5; TRBD2 matches 12 bases. The CDR3, as DNA: TGTGCCTGGAGTGTTGCTAGCGGGGGGGCTCAGACCCAGTACTTC. Amino acids: CAWSVASGGAQTQYF.